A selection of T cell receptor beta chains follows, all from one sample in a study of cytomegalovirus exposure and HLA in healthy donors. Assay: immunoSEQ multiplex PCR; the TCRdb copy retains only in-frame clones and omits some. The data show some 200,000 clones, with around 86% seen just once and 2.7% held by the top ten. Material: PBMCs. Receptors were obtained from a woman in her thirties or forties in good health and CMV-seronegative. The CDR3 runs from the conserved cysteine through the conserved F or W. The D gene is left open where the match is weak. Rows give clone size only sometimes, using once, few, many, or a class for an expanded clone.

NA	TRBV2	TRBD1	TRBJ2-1	CASSATGINEQFF	TGTGCCAGCAGCGCGACAGGGATCAATGAGCAGTTCTTC
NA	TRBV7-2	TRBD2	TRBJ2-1	CASSWGLAGGYNEQFF	TGTGCCAGCAGCTGGGGACTAGCGGGGGGGTACAATGAGCAGTTCTTC
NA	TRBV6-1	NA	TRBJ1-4	CASSEEWYSQGNEKLFF	TGTGCCAGCAGTGAAGAGTGGTACTCGCAGGGTAATGAAAAACTGTTTTTT
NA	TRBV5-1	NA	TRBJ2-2	CASSPSTHTGELFF	TGCGCCAGCAGTCCGTCTACTCACACCGGGGAGCTGTTTTTT
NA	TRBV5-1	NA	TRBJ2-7	CASSLARSYEQYF	TGCGCCAGCAGCTTGGCCCGCTCCTACGAGCAGTACTTC
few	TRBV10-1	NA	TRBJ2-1	CASGGGGVASYNEQFF	TGCGCCAGTGGGGGGGGCGGAGTAGCCTCCTACAATGAGCAGTTCTTC
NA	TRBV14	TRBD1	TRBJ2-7	CASSLTGTAPEQYF	TGTGCCAGCAGCCTCACCGGGACAGCCCCCGAGCAGTACTTC
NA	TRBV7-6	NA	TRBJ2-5	CASSLIQQETQYF	TGTGCCAGCAGCTTAATTCAACAAGAGACCCAGTACTTC
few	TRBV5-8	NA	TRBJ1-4	CASSLERVDEKLFF	TGTGCCAGCAGCTTGGAACGGGTGGATGAAAAACTGTTTTTT
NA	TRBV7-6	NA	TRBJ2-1	CASSLAGVEAYNEQFF	TGTGCCAGCAGCTTAGCGGGAGTCGAGGCCTACAATGAGCAGTTCTTC
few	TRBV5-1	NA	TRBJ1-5	CASSETGLSNQPQHF	TGCGCCAGCAGCGAAACCGGTCTTAGCAATCAGCCCCAGCATTTT
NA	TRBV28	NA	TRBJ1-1	CASSLGRPDTEAFF	TGTGCCAGCAGTTTAGGGCGTCCCGACACTGAAGCTTTCTTT
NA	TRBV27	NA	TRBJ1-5	CASSRGGSGSNQPQHF	TGTGCCAGCAGTCGGGGGGGAAGTGGGAGCAATCAGCCCCAGCATTTT
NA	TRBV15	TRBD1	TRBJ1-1	CATSRDGTGGAFF	TGTGCCACCAGCAGAGACGGGACAGGGGGAGCTTTCTTT
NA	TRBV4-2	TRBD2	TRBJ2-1	CASSLGLAGGSLYNEQFF	TGTGCCAGCAGCCTGGGACTAGCGGGAGGGTCTCTCTACAATGAGCAGTTCTTC
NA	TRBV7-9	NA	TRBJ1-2	CASSIGGGQANYGYTF	TGTGCCAGCAGCATAGGGGGGGGGCAAGCTAACTATGGCTACACCTTC